This TCR beta chain was profiled in a study of T cells in Graves' hyperthyroidism and ophthalmopathy. Study in general: At the time of initial diagnosis and before any treatment, peripheral blood was collected. Study conclusions and caveats: Clonotypes that were expanded in thyroid above 0.001 mostly appeared in blood too. Ophthalmopathy and stable hyperthyroidism were separated by a 13 V-J model.

Trimming took 2 bases from V and 0 from J, leaving 16 bases between them. The CDR3 length is 17 residues. Per the germline V gene, CDR1 is MDHEN and CDR2 is SYDVKM. What was amplified from RNA transcripts were TCR beta CDR3 regions. First-round RT-PCR with HTBI primers amplified the TCR CDR3 region. TCRdb ran MiXCR on the multiplex PCR reads and lists one entry per CDR3 protein. The data hold nearly 600,000 distinct CDR3 sequences, with 14% observed a single time. Exclusion criteria comprised uncontrolled infection, other autoimmune disease, pregnancy or lactation. This clonotype showed up many times. Its matching antigen is unknown.

The TCR originated in a woman younger than 35 with Graves' ophthalmopathy. The V and J genes are TRBV28 and TRBJ1-1; perhaps TRBD1 as D (5 bases). The sample taken for sequencing was blood. CDR3 sequence: CASSLVGRQPMNTEAFF. As DNA, the CDR3 is TGTGCCAGCAGTTTAGTAGGCAGACAGCCCATGAACACTGAAGCTTTCTTT.